The sequence of this T cell receptor beta chain was determined in a study of blood T cell repertoires in COVID-19. After removal of 3 bases from V and 7 bases from J, the junction contained 8 bases not matched to a gene. CDR1 and CDR2 (germline): LNHDA, SQIVND (reference sequence). The CDR3 runs to 15 residues. Repertoires were generated with immunoSEQ multiplex PCR, while TCRdb's copy carries only in-frame clones and drops some. The profile covers 150,000 to 180,000 clones, with more than 75% appearing a single time and around 8.1% taken by the ten largest. Material: peripheral blood. The TCR originated in a woman aged 60-75 years with COVID-19, enrolled during active disease. The rearrangement links TRBV19 to TRBJ1-4, with 7 bases fitting TRBD1. The CDR3, as DNA: TGTGCCAGTAGTATCTTGGGACAGTCGTTTGAAAAACTGTTTTTT. This sequence encodes CASSILGQSFEKLFF.